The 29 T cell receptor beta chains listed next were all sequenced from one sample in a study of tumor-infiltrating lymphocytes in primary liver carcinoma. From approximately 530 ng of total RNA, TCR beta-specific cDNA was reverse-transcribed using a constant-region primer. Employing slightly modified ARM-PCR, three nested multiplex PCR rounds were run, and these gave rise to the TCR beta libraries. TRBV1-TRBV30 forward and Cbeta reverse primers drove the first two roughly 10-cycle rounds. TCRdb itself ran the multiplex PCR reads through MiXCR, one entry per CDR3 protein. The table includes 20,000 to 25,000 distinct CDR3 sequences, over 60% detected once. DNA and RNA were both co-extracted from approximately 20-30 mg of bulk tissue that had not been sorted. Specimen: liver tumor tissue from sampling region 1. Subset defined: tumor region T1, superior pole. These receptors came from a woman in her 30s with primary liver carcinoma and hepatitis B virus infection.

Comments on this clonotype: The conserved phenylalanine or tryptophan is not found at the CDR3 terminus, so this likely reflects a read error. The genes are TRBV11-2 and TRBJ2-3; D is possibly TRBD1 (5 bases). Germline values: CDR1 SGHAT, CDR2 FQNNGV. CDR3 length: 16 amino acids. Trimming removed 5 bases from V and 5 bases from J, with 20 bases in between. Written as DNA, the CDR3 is TGTGCCAGCAGCCGGACGCGGCAGGGAAAGGGAGATACGCAGTATTAT. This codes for CASSRTRQGKGDTQYY.

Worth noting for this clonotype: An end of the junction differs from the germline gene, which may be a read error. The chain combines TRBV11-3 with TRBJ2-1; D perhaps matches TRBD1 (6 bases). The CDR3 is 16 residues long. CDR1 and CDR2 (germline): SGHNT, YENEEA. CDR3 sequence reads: CVSSSTGHGFLDEQFF. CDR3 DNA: TGTGTGAGCAGTTCAACGGGACACGGCTTCTTGGATGAGCAGTTCTTT.

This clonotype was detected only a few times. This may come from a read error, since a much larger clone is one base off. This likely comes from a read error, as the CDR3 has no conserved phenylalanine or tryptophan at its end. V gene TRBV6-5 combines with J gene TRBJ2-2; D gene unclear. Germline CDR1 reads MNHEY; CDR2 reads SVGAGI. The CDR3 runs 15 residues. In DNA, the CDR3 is TGTGCCTGCAGTTACGCAGTGGACGGCACCGGGGAGCTGTTTCTT. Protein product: CACSYAVDGTGELFL.

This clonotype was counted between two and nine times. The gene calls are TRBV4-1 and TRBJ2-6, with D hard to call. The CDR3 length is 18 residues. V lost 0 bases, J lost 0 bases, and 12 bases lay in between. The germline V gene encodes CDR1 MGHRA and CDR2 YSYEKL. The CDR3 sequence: CASSQDQIGHSGANVLTF. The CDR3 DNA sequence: TGCGCCAGCAGCCAAGATCAAATAGGGCACTCTGGGGCCAACGTCCTGACTTTC.

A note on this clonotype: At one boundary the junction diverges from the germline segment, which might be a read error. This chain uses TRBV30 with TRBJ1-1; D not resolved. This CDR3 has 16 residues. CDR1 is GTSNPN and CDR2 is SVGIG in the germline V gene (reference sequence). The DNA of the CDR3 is TGTGCCTGGTGTGTATGTGGCAGGCTTCCGAACGCTGAAGCTTTCTTT. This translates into CAWCVCGRLPNAEAFF.

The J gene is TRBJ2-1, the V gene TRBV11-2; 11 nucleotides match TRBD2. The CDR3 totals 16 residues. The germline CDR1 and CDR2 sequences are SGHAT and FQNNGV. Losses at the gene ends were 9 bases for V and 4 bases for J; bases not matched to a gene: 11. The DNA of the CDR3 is TGTGCCAGGAGTACTTCTCTAGCGGGAGGATACAATGAGCAGTTCTTC. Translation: CARSTSLAGGYNEQFF.

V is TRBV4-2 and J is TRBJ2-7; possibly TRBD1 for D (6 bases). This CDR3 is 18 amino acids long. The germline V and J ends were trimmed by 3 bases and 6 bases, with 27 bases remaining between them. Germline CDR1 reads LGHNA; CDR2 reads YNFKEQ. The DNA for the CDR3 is TGTGCCAGCAGCCAGGAACACCTAGGACAGTGGAGACCTCGCGAGCAGTACTTC. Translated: CASSQEHLGQWRPREQYF.

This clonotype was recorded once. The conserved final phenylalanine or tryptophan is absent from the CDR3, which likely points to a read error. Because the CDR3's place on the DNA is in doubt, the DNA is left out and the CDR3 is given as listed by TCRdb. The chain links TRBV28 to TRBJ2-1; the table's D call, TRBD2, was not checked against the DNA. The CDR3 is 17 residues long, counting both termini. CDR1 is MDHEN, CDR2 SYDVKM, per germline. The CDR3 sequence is CANTHYGGGLSYNEKFL.

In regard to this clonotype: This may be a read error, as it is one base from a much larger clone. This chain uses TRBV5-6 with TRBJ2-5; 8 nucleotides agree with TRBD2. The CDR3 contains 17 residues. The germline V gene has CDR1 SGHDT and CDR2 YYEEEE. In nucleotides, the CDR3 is TGTGCCAGCAGCTTAGGGTGTCAGCGGGAGTTTAAAGAGACCCATTACTTC. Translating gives CASSLGCQREFKETHYF.

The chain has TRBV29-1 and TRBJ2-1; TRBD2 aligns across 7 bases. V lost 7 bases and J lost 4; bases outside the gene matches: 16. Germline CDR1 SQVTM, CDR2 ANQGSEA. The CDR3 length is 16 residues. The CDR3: CSAADPTSELYNEQFF. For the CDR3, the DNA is TGCAGCGCTGCAGACCCCACTAGCGAACTATACAATGAGCAGTTCTTC.

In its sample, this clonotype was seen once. The CDR3 region has the DNA TGTGTCATCTGCTCACTAATATCAGATACGCAGTATTTT. Protein sequence: CVICSLISDTQYF. The chain recombines TRBV7-8 with TRBJ2-3; D not resolved. CDR1 SGHVS and CDR2 FQNEAQ come from the germline V gene. The CDR3 totals 13 residues.

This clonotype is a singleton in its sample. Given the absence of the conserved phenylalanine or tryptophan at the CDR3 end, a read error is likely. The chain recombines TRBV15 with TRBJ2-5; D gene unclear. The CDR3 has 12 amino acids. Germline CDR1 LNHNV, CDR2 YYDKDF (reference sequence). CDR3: CATRRDRETQYI. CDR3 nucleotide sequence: TGTGCCACCAGAAGAGATAGGGAGACCCAGTACATC.

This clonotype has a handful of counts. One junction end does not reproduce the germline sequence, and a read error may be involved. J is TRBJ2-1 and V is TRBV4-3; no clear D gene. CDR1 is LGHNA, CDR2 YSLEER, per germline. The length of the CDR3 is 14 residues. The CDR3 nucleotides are TGCGCCAGCAGCCACACAGAGTTTTTCAATGAGCAGTCCTTC. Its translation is CASSHTEFFNEQSF.

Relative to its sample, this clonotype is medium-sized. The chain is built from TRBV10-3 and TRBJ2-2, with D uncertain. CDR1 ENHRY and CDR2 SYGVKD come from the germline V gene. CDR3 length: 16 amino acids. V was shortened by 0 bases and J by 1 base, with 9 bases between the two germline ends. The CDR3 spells CAISESHNLNTGELFF. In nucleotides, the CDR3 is TGTGCCATCAGTGAGTCCCACAATTTGAACACCGGGGAGCTGTTTTTT.

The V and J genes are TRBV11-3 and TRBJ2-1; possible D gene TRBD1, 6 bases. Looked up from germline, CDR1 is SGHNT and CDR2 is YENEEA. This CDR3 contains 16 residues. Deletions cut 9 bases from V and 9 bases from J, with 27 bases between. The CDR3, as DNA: TGTGCCAGTAGTTCAACGGGACACGGCTTCATGGGTGAGCAGTTCTTC. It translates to CASSSTGHGFMGEQFF. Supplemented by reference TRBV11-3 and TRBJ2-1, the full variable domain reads EAGVVQSPRYKIIEKKQPVAFWCNPISGHNTLYWYLQNLGQGPELLIRYENEEAVDDSQLPKDRFSAERLKGVDSTLKIQPAELGDSAVYLCASSSTGHGFMGEQFFGPGTRLTVL.

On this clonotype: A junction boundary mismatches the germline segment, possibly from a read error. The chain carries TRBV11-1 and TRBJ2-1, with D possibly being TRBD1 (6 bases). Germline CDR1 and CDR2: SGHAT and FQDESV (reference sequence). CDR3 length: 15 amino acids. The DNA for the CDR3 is TGTGCCAGCAGCCGGAGACAGGCCTCCTACAGTAAGCAGTTTTTC. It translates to CASSRRQASYSKQFF. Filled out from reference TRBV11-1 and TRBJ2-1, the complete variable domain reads EAEVAQSPRYKITEKSQAVAFWCDPISGHATLYWYRQILGQGPELLVQFQDESVVDDSQLPKDRFSAERLKGVDSTLKIQPAELGDSAMYLCASSRRQASYSKQFFGPGTRLTVL.

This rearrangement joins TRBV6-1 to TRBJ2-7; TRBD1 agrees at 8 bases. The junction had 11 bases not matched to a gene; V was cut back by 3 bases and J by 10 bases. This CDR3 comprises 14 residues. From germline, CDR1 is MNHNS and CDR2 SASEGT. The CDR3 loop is CASSDGTGGYDQYF. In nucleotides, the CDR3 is TGTGCCAGCAGTGACGGGACAGGAGGTTATGATCAGTACTTC.

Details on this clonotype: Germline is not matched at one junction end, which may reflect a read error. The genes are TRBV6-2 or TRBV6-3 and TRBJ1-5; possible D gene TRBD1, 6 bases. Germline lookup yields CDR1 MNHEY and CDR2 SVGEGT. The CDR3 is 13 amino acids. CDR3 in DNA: TGTGCCAGCAGTTACAGGGACAATCAGTCCCAGCATTTC. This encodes CASSYRDNQSQHF.

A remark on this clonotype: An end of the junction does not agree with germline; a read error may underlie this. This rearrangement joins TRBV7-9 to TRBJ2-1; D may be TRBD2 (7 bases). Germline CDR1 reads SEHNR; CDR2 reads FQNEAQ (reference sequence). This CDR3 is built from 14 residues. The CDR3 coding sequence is TGTGCCTGCAGCTTAGATCTAGGGGGAGGGATGCAGCTCTTC. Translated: CACSLDLGGGMQLF. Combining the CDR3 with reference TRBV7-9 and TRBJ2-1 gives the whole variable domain DTGVSQNPRHKITKRGQNVTFRCDPISEHNRLYWYRQTLGQGPEFLTYFQNEAQLEKSRLLSDRFSAERPKGSFSTLEIQRTEQGDSAMYLCACSLDLGGGMQLFGPGTRLTVL.

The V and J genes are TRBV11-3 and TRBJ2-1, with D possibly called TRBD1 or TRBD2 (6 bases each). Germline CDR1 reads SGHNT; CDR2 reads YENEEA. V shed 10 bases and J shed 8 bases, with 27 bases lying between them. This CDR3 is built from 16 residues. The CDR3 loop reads CANSSAGHGFLDEQFF. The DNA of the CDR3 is TGTGCCAACAGTTCTGCGGGACACGGCTTCTTGGATGAGCAGTTCTTC.

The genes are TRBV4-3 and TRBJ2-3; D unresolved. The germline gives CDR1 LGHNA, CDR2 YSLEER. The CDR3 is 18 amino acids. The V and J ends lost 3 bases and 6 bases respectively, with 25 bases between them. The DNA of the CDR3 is TGCGCCAGCAGCCAGTCGGTCCGGCTGGGTGATCCCGGTGATACGCAGTATTTT. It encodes CASSQSVRLGDPGDTQYF.

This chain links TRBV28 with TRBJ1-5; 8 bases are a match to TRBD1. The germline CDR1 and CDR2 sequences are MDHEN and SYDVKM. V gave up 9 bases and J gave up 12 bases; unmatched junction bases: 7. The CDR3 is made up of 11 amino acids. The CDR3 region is CASVSGTGQHF. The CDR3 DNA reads TGTGCCAGTGTCTCCGGGACAGGCCAGCATTTT.

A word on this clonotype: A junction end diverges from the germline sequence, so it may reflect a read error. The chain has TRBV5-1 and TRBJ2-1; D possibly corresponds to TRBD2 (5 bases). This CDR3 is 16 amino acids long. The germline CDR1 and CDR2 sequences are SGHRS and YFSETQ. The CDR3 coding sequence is TGTGCCAGCACCCCGTCCCCAGACTATTCCTATAATCAGCAGTTCTTC. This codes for CASTPSPDYSYNQQFF.

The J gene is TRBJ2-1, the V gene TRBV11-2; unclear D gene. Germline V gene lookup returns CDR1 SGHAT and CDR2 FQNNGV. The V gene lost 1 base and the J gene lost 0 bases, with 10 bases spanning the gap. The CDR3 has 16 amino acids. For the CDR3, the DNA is TGTGCCAGCAGCTTAGGCGTAGGGAACTCCTACAATGAGCAGTTCTTC. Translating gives CASSLGVGNSYNEQFF. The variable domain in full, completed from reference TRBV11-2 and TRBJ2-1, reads EAGVAQSPRYKIIEKRQSVAFWCNPISGHATLYWYQQILGQGPKLLIQFQNNGVVDDSQLPKDRFSAERLKGVDSTLKIQPAKLEDSAVYLCASSLGVGNSYNEQFFGPGTRLTVL.

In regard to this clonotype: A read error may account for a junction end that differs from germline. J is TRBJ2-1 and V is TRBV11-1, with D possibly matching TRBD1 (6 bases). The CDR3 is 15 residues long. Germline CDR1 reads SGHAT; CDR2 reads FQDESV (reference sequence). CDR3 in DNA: TGTACCAGCAGCCGGAGACAGGCCTTCTACAATGAGCAATTCTTC. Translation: CTSSRRQAFYNEQFF.

Here the CDR3 DNA reads TGTGCCAGCAGCTCAAGCGGTGGGGAGCTGTTTTTT. Translation: CASSSSGGELFF. J is TRBJ2-2 and V is TRBV7-9; the D gene is possibly TRBD2 (5 bases). The CDR3 runs 12 residues. CDR1 and CDR2 (germline): SEHNR, FQNEAQ (reference sequence). V was pared by 4 bases and J by 8 bases, with 8 bases between. Full variable domain (outside the CDR3, taken from reference TRBV7-9 and TRBJ2-2): DTGVSQNPRHKITKRGQNVTFRCDPISEHNRLYWYRQTLGQGPEFLTYFQNEAQLEKSRLLSDRFSAERPKGSFSTLEIQRTEQGDSAMYLCASSSSGGELFFGEGSRLTVL.

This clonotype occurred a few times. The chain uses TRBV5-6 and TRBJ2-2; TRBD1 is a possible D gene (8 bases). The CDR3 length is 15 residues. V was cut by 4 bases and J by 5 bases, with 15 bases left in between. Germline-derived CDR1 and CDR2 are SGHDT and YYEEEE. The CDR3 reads CASSHGQGGTGELFF. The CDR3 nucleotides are TGTGCCAGCAGCCACGGACAGGGAGGGACCGGGGAGCTGTTTTTT.

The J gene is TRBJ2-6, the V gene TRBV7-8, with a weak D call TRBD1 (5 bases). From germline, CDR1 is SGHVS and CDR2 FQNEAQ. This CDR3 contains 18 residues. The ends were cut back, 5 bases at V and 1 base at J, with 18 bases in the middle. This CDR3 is CASSPAKTADSGANVLTF. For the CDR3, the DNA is TGTGCCAGCAGCCCCGCGAAGACAGCAGATTCTGGGGCCAACGTCCTGACTTTC.

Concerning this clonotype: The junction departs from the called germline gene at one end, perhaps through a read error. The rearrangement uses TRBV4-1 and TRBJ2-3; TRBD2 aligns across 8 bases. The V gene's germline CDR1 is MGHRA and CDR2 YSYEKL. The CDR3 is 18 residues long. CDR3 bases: TGCGCCAGCAGCCGTATCCTCGTAGCGGGAAGAGGCACAGATACACAGTATTTT. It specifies CASSRILVAGRGTDTQYF.